These 17 T cell receptor beta chains came from one sample sequenced in a study of OX40 agonist ivuxolimab in advanced cancers. Clones were read by immunoSEQ multiplex PCR, and TCRdb kept only the in-frame ones, dropping some. The sample records 72,000 or so clones, 80% to 90% being singletons. The input for sequencing was CD4+ or CD8+ T cells sorted from blood, taken in a trial of the OX40 agonist ivuxolimab. These receptors were obtained from an adult with an advanced solid tumor such as melanoma, head and neck, liver or kidney cancer.

The chain has TRBV29-1 and TRBJ2-3; D is uncertain. V was trimmed by 0 bases and J by 8 bases, leaving 9 bases between them. Looked up from germline, CDR1 is SQVTM and CDR2 is ANQGSEA. The CDR3 length is 12 residues. CDR3 bases: TGCAGCGTTGAAGAAGCCTTGGGTACGCAGTATTTT. It yields the protein CSVEEALGTQYF.

V is TRBV5-4 and J is TRBJ2-7; the D gene could be TRBD1 or TRBD2 (5 bases each). This CDR3 has 14 amino acids. Trimming stripped 5 bases from V and 4 bases from J, with 16 bases between. CDR1 and CDR2 from the germline V gene are SGHNT and YYREEE (reference sequence). CDR3 coding DNA: TGTGCCAGCAGTGGTAAGGGGACGGGTTACGAGCAGTACTTC. This sequence encodes CASSGKGTGYEQYF.

J is TRBJ2-7 and V is TRBV27; 12 bases are shared with TRBD2. The CDR3 has 18 amino acids. CDR1 and CDR2 (germline): MNHEY, SMNVEV (reference sequence). V lost 6 bases to trimming and J lost 0 bases; unmatched junction nucleotides: 12. Here the CDR3 DNA reads TGTGCCAGCAGCCTAAAAGTCGGACTAGCGGGGCACTCCTACGAGCAGTACTTC. It specifies CASSLKVGLAGHSYEQYF.

The gene calls are TRBV5-1 and TRBJ2-2; unclear D gene. V was clipped by 2 bases and J by 6 bases, with 8 bases between them. Germline values: CDR1 SGHRS, CDR2 YFSETQ. The CDR3 has 13 residues. The CDR3 sequence is CASSLWGSGELFF. The DNA of the CDR3 is TGCGCCAGCAGCTTATGGGGTTCCGGGGAGCTGTTTTTT.

This chain connects TRBV18 to TRBJ2-6; unclear D gene. The length of the CDR3 is 15 residues. V was clipped by 5 bases and J by 2 bases, with 10 bases between them. Germline loops: CDR1 KGHSH, CDR2 LQKENI. The CDR3 reads CASSNTPTGANVLTF. The DNA for the CDR3 is TGTGCCAGCTCAAACACACCCACTGGGGCCAACGTCCTGACTTTC.

V usage is TRBV10-1 and J usage is TRBJ2-1; D is unclear. V was clipped by 5 bases and J by 5 bases, with 13 bases between them. The CDR3 totals 14 residues. Germline CDR1 is WNHNN and CDR2 is SYGVQD (reference sequence). The CDR3: CASSSQSSNNEQFF. In nucleotides, the CDR3 is TGCGCCAGCAGTTCCCAGTCATCCAACAATGAGCAGTTCTTC.

The chain joins TRBV6-1 to TRBJ1-1; 10 positions match TRBD1. Germline V gives CDR1 MNHNS, CDR2 SASEGT. The CDR3 sequence is 15 residues long. Trimming at V came to 6 bases and at J to 3 bases, leaving 7 bases not matched to a gene. The CDR3 DNA reads as TGTGCCAGCAGATCGACAGGGGGCTTGGACACTGAAGCTTTCTTT. It yields the protein CASRSTGGLDTEAFF.

The J gene is TRBJ2-7, the V gene TRBV2, with 15 bases aligning to TRBD2. In germline, CDR1 is SNHLY, CDR2 FYNNEI. Trimming cost V 6 bases and J 5 bases; bases outside gene matches: 5. The CDR3 length is 15 residues. The CDR3 region has the DNA TGTGCCAGCAGCCAGGGACTAGCGGGAGGCCACGAGCAGTACTTC. This translates into CASSQGLAGGHEQYF.

The rearrangement uses TRBV25-1 and TRBJ2-1; 10 nucleotides agree with TRBD1. Trimming at V came to 8 bases and at J to 3 bases, leaving 4 bases not matched to a gene. This CDR3 is 14 amino acids long. Germline V gene data show CDR1 as MGHDK and CDR2 as SYGVNS. CDR3 nucleotides: TGTGCCAGCCGCCGGGACAGGGGCTACAATGAGCAGTTCTTC. This sequence encodes CASRRDRGYNEQFF.

The chain has TRBV4-1 and TRBJ2-7, with TRBD2 identical over 10 bases. CDR3 length: 16 amino acids. Germline-derived CDR1 and CDR2 are MGHRA and YSYEKL. V dropped 4 bases and J dropped 5; count of bases not matched to a gene: 11. The CDR3 sequence is CASSRETGTSANEQYF. In nucleotides, the CDR3 is TGCGCCAGCAGCCGAGAAACCGGGACTAGCGCCAACGAGCAGTACTTC.

The J gene is TRBJ2-1, the V gene TRBV25-1, with D possibly TRBD2 on 7 matching bases. Germline lookup yields CDR1 MGHDK and CDR2 SYGVNS. Trimming pared 1 base from V and 1 base from J, leaving 11 bases between. CDR3 length: 16 amino acids. The CDR3 here is CASSEFRGGSYNEQFF. For the CDR3, the DNA is TGTGCCAGCAGTGAATTTAGGGGGGGATCCTACAATGAGCAGTTCTTC.

V and J are TRBV6-6 and TRBJ1-1; D may be TRBD1 (5 bases). The V end lost 8 bases, the J end lost 0 bases, and 10 bases lay between the germline ends. Germline V CDR1 and CDR2: MNHNY, SVGAGI (reference sequence). The CDR3 sequence is 13 residues long. CDR3 sequence: CASGTDMNTEAFF. The CDR3 nucleotides are TGTGCCAGCGGAACGGACATGAACACTGAAGCTTTCTTT.

This rearrangement joins TRBV25-1 to TRBJ2-5; D perhaps matches TRBD2 (6 bases). The V and J ends lost 3 bases and 4 bases respectively, with 15 bases between them. The CDR3 is 15 residues long. Germline-derived CDR1 and CDR2 are MGHDK and SYGVNS. DNA of the CDR3: TGTGCCAGCAGTGACAACCAGGCGGGAAGAGAGACCCAGTACTTC. It is translated as CASSDNQAGRETQYF.

The J gene is TRBJ2-3, the V gene TRBV5-6, with a weak D call TRBD1 (7 bases). Germline V gene lookup returns CDR1 SGHDT and CDR2 YYEEEE. Trimming left V 0 bases short and J 0 bases short, with 14 bases between. The length of the CDR3 is 17 residues. This chain's CDR3 is CASSLALTGTSTDTQYF. For the CDR3, the DNA is TGTGCCAGCAGCTTGGCCTTGACAGGGACTAGCACAGATACGCAGTATTTT. The entire variable domain, with the rest obtained from reference TRBV5-6 and TRBJ2-3, is as follows: DAGVTQSPTHLIKTRGQQVTLRCSPKSGHDTVSWYQQALGQGPQFIFQYYEEEERQRGNFPDRFSGHQFPNYSSELNVNALLLGDSALYLCASSLALTGTSTDTQYFGPGTRLTVL.

This sequence joins TRBV5-1 and TRBJ2-5; no definite D call. There are 15 residues in the CDR3. CDR1 is SGHRS, CDR2 YFSETQ, per germline. The germline V and J ends were trimmed by 9 bases and 2 bases, with 20 bases remaining between them. DNA of the CDR3: TGCGCCACCCCTGGGATTGGCCATTTTCAAGAGACCCAGTACTTC. Translation: CATPGIGHFQETQYF.

CDR3 loop: CASSGRRQGYEQYF. CDR3 nucleotides: TGTGCCAGCAGCGGCCGGAGACAGGGCTACGAGCAGTACTTC. This chain uses TRBV5-6 with TRBJ2-7, with 7 bases identical to TRBD1. Looked up from germline, CDR1 is SGHDT and CDR2 is YYEEEE. The CDR3 extends over 14 amino acids. Trimming removed 4 bases from V and 3 bases from J; junction bases left unmatched: 7.

The rearrangement joins TRBV5-1 to TRBJ1-1, with D possibly TRBD1 on 6 matching bases. The CDR3 sequence is 15 residues long. Germline assignment: CDR1 SGHRS and CDR2 YFSETQ. Trimming removed 4 bases at V and 1 base at J, with 14 bases between. This CDR3 is CASSTQTGSNTEAFF. In DNA form, the CDR3 reads TGCGCCAGCAGCACTCAGACAGGATCGAACACTGAAGCTTTCTTT. The variable domain in full, completed from reference TRBV5-1 and TRBJ1-1, reads KAGVTQTPRYLIKTRGQQVTLSCSPISGHRSVSWYQQTPGQGLQFLFEYFSETQRNKGNFPGRFSGRQFSNSRSEMNVSTLELGDSALYLCASSTQTGSNTEAFFGQGTRLTVV.